These 10 T cell receptor beta chains came from one sample sequenced in a study of cytomegalovirus exposure and HLA in healthy donors. The PCR made use of 60 Vbeta and 13 Jbeta primers. TCRdb's copy holds only in-frame clones and misses some; the assay was immunoSEQ multiplex PCR. The data contain about 120,000 clones, 55% to 75% of them singletons. Material: PBMCs. The source of these receptors is a man younger than 45 in good health and CMV-seropositive.

The rearrangement joins TRBV5-1 to TRBJ1-2, with D possibly matching TRBD1 (6 bases). V lost 3 bases, J lost 0 bases, and 12 bases lay in between. CDR3 length: 15 residues. Germline assignment: CDR1 SGHRS and CDR2 YFSETQ. CDR3 protein: CASSSQGTTNYGYTF. CDR3 DNA: TGCGCCAGCAGCTCGCAGGGGACTACTAACTATGGCTACACCTTC.

V usage is TRBV7-3 and J usage is TRBJ1-1; D possibly corresponds to TRBD1 (6 bases). The germline CDR1 and CDR2 sequences are SGHTA and FQGTGA. Trimming removed 7 bases at V and 6 bases at J, with 15 bases between. This CDR3 comprises 13 residues. This chain's CDR3 is CASTLGAPSEAFF. The CDR3 bases are TGTGCCAGCACCCTGGGGGCCCCTTCTGAAGCTTTCTTT. The full variable domain, in which reference TRBV7-3 and TRBJ1-1 provide the parts outside the CDR3, is GAGVSQTPSNKVTEKGKYVELRCDPISGHTALYWYRQSLGQGPEFLIYFQGTGAADDSGLPNDRFFAVRPEGSVSTLKIQRTERGDSAVYLCASTLGAPSEAFFGQGTRLTVV.

For this clone: It is likely a read error, because the conserved phenylalanine at the end of the CDR3 is missing. Because the CDR3's place on the DNA is in doubt, the DNA is left out and the CDR3 is given as listed by TCRdb. This chain links TRBV15 with TRBJ2-7; no check of the table's D call, TRBD2, against the DNA was made. The CDR3 length is 11 residues, termini included. In germline, CDR1 is LNHNV, CDR2 YYDKDF (reference sequence). CDR3 in amino acids: CATSCTGTVVR.

The J gene is TRBJ2-5, the V gene TRBV5-1, with 10 bases identical to TRBD1. Unmatched junction bases numbered 3, after V lost 3 bases and J lost 4 bases. The CDR3 runs 14 residues. CDR1 is SGHRS and CDR2 is YFSETQ in the germline V gene. The DNA of the CDR3 is TGCGCCAGCAGCTCGACAGGGGGCTCAGAGACCCAGTACTTC. Translation gives CASSSTGGSETQYF. The complete variable domain, with remaining parts taken from reference TRBV5-1 and TRBJ2-5, reads KAGVTQTPRYLIKTRGQQVTLSCSPISGHRSVSWYQQTPGQGLQFLFEYFSETQRNKGNFPGRFSGRQFSNSRSEMNVSTLELGDSALYLCASSSTGGSETQYFGPGTRLLVL.

The chain recombines TRBV18 with TRBJ2-7, with D unresolved. Germline CDR1 is KGHSH and CDR2 is LQKENI. The CDR3 covers 15 residues. Trimming took off 4 bases at V and 4 bases at J, with 17 bases between the two ends. For the CDR3, the DNA is TGTGCCAGCTCACTTTTAGGCGGAACGACTTACGAGCAGTACTTC. Amino acid sequence: CASSLLGGTTYEQYF.

J is TRBJ2-7 and V is TRBV7-9; 11 positions match TRBD2. Germline CDR1 is SEHNR and CDR2 is FQNEAQ (reference sequence). J lost 3 bases, V lost 6 bases, and 1 base had no gene match. The CDR3 spans 13 residues. CDR3 residues: CASRTSGSYEQYF. The CDR3 nucleotides are TGTGCCAGCAGAACTAGCGGGAGCTACGAGCAGTACTTC.

This clone has more than one count but fewer than ten. The chain joins TRBV6-5 to TRBJ2-7; D might be TRBD1 (6 bases). Per germline, CDR1 MNHEY and CDR2 SVGAGI. V was pared by 10 bases and J by 3 bases, with 10 bases between. The length of the CDR3 is 11 residues. In DNA, the CDR3 is TGTGCCACCCTAGGGGGCTACGAGCAGTACTTC. Translating gives CATLGGYEQYF.

This clone has more than one count but fewer than ten. In DNA, the CDR3 is TGTGCCAGTAGTTGGGGGGGACTTAATGAAAAACTGTTTTTT. The encoded protein is CASSWGGLNEKLFF. The V gene is TRBV19, the J gene TRBJ1-4; perhaps TRBD1 as D (5 bases). V lost 5 bases and J lost 4, with 11 bases in between. The CDR3 contains 14 residues. Germline values: CDR1 LNHDA, CDR2 SQIVND (reference sequence).

The chain joins TRBV5-6 to TRBJ2-2; the D gene is possibly TRBD1 (6 bases). The V end lost 2 bases, the J end lost 7 bases, and 21 bases lay between the germline ends. Germline V gives CDR1 SGHDT, CDR2 YYEEEE. This CDR3 has 17 residues. The CDR3 loop is CASSLGQSPYWGGELFF. DNA for the CDR3: TGTGCCAGCAGCTTAGGACAGTCGCCATATTGGGGCGGGGAGCTGTTTTTT.

To note about this clone: At one end, the junction sequence differs from germline, possibly due to a read error. The chain joins TRBV4-2 to TRBJ2-2; 9 nucleotides line up with TRBD2. This CDR3 region has 15 residues. The V gene's germline CDR1 is LGHNA and CDR2 YNFKEQ. DNA of the CDR3: TGTGCCAGCAGCCAAGAGCCGCGGGAGGGCGGGAAGCTGTTTTTT. Its translation: CASSQEPREGGKLFF.